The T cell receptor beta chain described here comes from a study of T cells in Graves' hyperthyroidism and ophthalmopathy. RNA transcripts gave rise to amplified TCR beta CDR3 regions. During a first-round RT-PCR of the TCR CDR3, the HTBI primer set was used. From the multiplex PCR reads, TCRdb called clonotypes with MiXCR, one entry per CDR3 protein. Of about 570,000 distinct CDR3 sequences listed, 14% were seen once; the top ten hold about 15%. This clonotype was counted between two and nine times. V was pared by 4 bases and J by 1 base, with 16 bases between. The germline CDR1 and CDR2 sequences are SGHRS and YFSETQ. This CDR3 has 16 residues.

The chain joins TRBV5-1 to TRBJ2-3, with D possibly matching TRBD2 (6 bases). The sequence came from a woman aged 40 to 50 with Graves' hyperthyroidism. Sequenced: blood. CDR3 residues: CASSVWGDPGTDTQYF. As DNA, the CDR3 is TGCGCCAGCAGCGTGTGGGGGGACCCCGGCACAGATACGCAGTATTTT.